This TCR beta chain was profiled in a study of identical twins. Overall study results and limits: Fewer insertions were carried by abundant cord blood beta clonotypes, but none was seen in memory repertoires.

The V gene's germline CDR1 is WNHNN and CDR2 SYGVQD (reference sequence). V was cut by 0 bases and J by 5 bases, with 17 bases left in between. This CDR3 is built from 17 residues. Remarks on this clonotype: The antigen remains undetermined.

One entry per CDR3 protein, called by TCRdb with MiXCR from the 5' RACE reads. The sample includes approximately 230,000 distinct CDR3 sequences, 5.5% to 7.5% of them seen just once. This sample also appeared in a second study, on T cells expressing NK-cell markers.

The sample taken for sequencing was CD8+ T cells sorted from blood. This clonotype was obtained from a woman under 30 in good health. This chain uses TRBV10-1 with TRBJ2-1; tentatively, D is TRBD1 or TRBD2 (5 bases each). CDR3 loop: CASSESTGSGPDNEQFF. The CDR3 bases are TGCGCCAGCAGTGAGTCTACGGGGTCAGGGCCGGACAATGAGCAGTTCTTC.